These T cell receptor beta chains were read from a single sample in a study of Tregs in tolerant kidney transplant recipients. Sequencing was performed with immunoSEQ multiplex PCR; in TCRdb, only in-frame clones are kept and a portion is missing. The sample lists around 86,000 clones, 91% occurring once. The sample consisted of CD4+ T cells from blood (PBMCs), taken 24 months after the transplant. These receptors all come from a human patient who received a combined kidney and bone marrow transplant. Some of the T cells might come from the graft donor. The CDR3 runs from the conserved cysteine through the conserved F or W. Each record gives: V gene, D gene, J gene, clone size, CDR3 protein, CDR3 DNA. The D gene is left open where the match is weak. Expanded clones get a size class; other rows say once, few or many, or leave the size out.

TRBV7-9	TRBD2	TRBJ2-3	NA	CASGPGLASTDTQYF	TGTGCCAGCGGTCCCGGACTAGCGAGCACAGATACGCAGTATTTT
TRBV25-1	TRBD2	TRBJ2-1	NA	CASRGLAGTANYNEQFF	TGTGCCAGCAGGGGACTAGCGGGGACAGCTAACTACAATGAGCAGTTCTTC
TRBV9	NA	TRBJ1-1	NA	CASSGGDGGNTEAFF	TGTGCCAGCAGCGGGGGGGACGGGGGAAACACTGAAGCTTTCTTT
TRBV11-2	TRBD1	TRBJ2-7	NA	CASSSLRDRTYEQYF	TGTGCCAGCAGCTCGCTCCGGGACAGAACCTACGAGCAGTACTTC
TRBV4-2	NA	TRBJ1-5	NA	CASSQATVSNQPQHF	TGTGCCAGCAGCCAAGCCACAGTTAGCAATCAGCCCCAGCATTTT
TRBV5-1	NA	TRBJ2-2	NA	CASSQSEGGELFF	TGCGCCAGCAGCCAGTCGGAGGGCGGGGAGCTGTTTTTT
TRBV5-1	NA	TRBJ2-5	NA	CASSPGGARVGETQYF	TGCGCCAGCAGCCCTGGGGGGGCGCGGGTCGGGGAGACCCAGTACTTC
TRBV12-5	NA	TRBJ2-7	NA	CASGLVHHEQYF	TGTGCTAGTGGTTTGGTACATCACGAGCAGTACTTC
TRBV29-1	NA	TRBJ1-5	NA	CSVIQDAGNQPQHF	TGCAGCGTTATACAGGACGCGGGCAATCAGCCCCAGCATTTT
TRBV5-1	NA	TRBJ2-1	NA	CASSLTAGRNEQFF	TGCGCCAGCAGCTTGACGGCGGGAAGGAATGAGCAGTTCTTC
TRBV10-3	TRBD2	TRBJ2-7	NA	CAISGASGPYEQYF	TGTGCCATCAGTGGGGCTAGCGGGCCCTACGAGCAGTACTTC
TRBV29-1	TRBD2	TRBJ2-1	NA	CSVVRGGVGYNEQFF	TGCAGCGTTGTTCGGGGGGGAGTCGGCTACAATGAGCAGTTCTTC
TRBV5-6	NA	TRBJ2-1	NA	CASSLRGGDYNEQFF	TGTGCCAGCAGCTTGAGGGGGGGAGATTACAATGAGCAGTTCTTC
TRBV25-1	NA	TRBJ1-1	once	CASSELGGVPEAFF	TGTGCCAGCAGTGAATTGGGGGGGGTTCCTGAAGCTTTCTTT
TRBV29-1	TRBD1	TRBJ2-7	NA	CSVGQGAYEQYF	TGCAGCGTTGGACAGGGGGCCTACGAGCAGTACTTC
TRBV18	NA	TRBJ2-7	once	CASSRTGTGYEQYF	TGTGCCAGCTCACGGACCGGGACTGGATACGAGCAGTACTTC
TRBV6-5	TRBD2	TRBJ2-5	NA	CASSYGPSGVLETQYF	TGTGCCAGCAGTTACGGTCCTAGCGGGGTTTTAGAGACCCAGTACTTC
TRBV18	NA	TRBJ1-1	NA	CASSQQGSNTEAFF	TGTGCCAGCTCCCAACAGGGTAGTAACACTGAAGCTTTCTTT
TRBV15	NA	TRBJ2-7	NA	CATSRDRGIGSYEQYF	TGTGCCACCAGCAGAGATCGCGGGATTGGGTCCTACGAGCAGTACTTC
TRBV5-4	NA	TRBJ2-3	once	CASSLWGLPTDTQYF	TGTGCCAGCAGCTTGTGGGGGCTACCCACAGATACGCAGTATTTT
TRBV2	NA	TRBJ1-5	NA	CASSVTRQGSEPQHF	TGTGCCAGCAGTGTAACCCGGCAGGGGTCAGAGCCCCAGCATTTT
TRBV11-1	TRBD1	TRBJ1-6	NA	CASSRRGTVNSPLHF	TGTGCCAGCAGCCGTAGAGGGACAGTTAATTCACCCCTCCACTTT
TRBV7-6	NA	TRBJ2-2	NA	CASARQRTPTGELFF	TGTGCCAGCGCCCGCCAAAGGACTCCCACCGGGGAGCTGTTTTTT
TRBV19	TRBD2	TRBJ2-7	NA	CASSISGLAGDSYEQYF	TGTGCCAGTAGTATTTCCGGACTAGCGGGAGATTCCTACGAGCAGTACTTC
TRBV6-6	NA	TRBJ2-3	NA	CASSSPGGYTDTQYF	TGTGCCAGCAGCTCTCCCGGGGGATACACAGATACGCAGTATTTT
TRBV5-5	TRBD1	TRBJ2-6	NA	CASSWTGPTSGANVLTF	TGTGCCAGCAGCTGGACAGGGCCAACCTCTGGGGCCAACGTCCTGACTTTC
TRBV27	NA	TRBJ2-2	NA	CASSFGGGANTGELFF	TGTGCCAGCAGTTTTGGGGGGGGCGCGAACACCGGGGAGCTGTTTTTT
TRBV19	TRBD1	TRBJ1-5	NA	CASTAGQGNQPQHF	TGTGCCAGTACGGCAGGACAGGGGAATCAGCCCCAGCATTTT
TRBV7-2	TRBD1	TRBJ2-7	NA	CASSRPTGYSYEQYF	TGTGCCAGCAGTCGACCGACAGGGTACTCCTACGAGCAGTACTTC
TRBV10-2	NA	TRBJ2-1	NA	CASSEDRGNEQFF	TGCGCCAGCAGTGAGGATCGAGGGAATGAGCAGTTCTTC
TRBV28	NA	TRBJ2-2	NA	CASSLITGSGTGELFF	TGTGCCAGCAGTTTAATCACAGGGAGTGGGACCGGGGAGCTGTTTTTT
TRBV15	NA	TRBJ2-1	NA	CATSGRAGVANEQFF	TGTGCCACCAGCGGGCGAGCAGGGGTCGCCAATGAGCAGTTCTTC